This T cell receptor beta chain was sequenced during a study of cytomegalovirus exposure and HLA in healthy donors. Primers for the PCR totalled 60 Vbeta and 13 Jbeta. Profiling relied on immunoSEQ multiplex PCR, and the TCRdb table lists in-frame clones only, not all of them. Seen here are more than 90,000 clones, 75% observed once, and the top ten hold about 10%. The CDR3 length is 15 residues. Germline V gene sequence: CDR1 SGDLS, CDR2 YYNGEE. V lost 4 bases to trimming and J lost 5 bases, with 17 bases between them. Input material: PBMCs. The sequence was obtained from a man aged 45-60 years in good health and CMV-seronegative. The gene calls are TRBV9 and TRBJ2-3, with TRBD1 as a possible D gene (6 bases). Here the CDR3 DNA reads TGTGCCAGCAGCTTGAGACAGGATGGAAGAGATACGCAGTATTTT. It encodes CASSLRQDGRDTQYF.